A single sample is the source of the 17 T cell receptor beta chains below, sequenced in a study of identical twins. TCRdb reanalysed the 5' RACE reads using MiXCR and keeps one entry per CDR3 protein. The data contain hundreds of thousands of distinct CDR3 sequences, just over 7% of them seen just once; the ten biggest clones take up 1.6%. These data were also filed under a second study, of yellow fever vaccine responses in identical twins.

The sequenced material came from PBMCs. The source is a woman aged 18-30 years in good health.

At least ten counts were recorded for this clonotype. The chain carries TRBV6-2 or TRBV6-3 and TRBJ2-7, with 9 nucleotides matching TRBD2. After removal of 9 bases from V and 0 bases from J, the junction contained 15 bases not matched to a gene. CDR1 is MNHEY, CDR2 SVGEGT, per germline. The CDR3 is 17 amino acids. Written as DNA, the CDR3 is TGTGCCAGGCTTCTGGGGCCTAGCGGGAAGAGCTCCTACGAGCAGTACTTC. This codes for CARLLGPSGKSSYEQYF.

This clonotype occurred many times. The V and J genes are TRBV24-1 and TRBJ2-1; a possible D gene is TRBD2 (6 bases). The CDR3 loop spans 10 amino acids. From germline, CDR1 is KGHDR and CDR2 SFDVKD. The V gene lost 10 bases and the J gene lost 9 bases, with 9 bases spanning the gap. CDR3 sequence reads: CATVGGEQFF. CDR3 coding DNA: TGTGCCACGGTGGGAGGTGAGCAGTTCTTC.

This clonotype was recorded at least ten times. The chain uses TRBV2 and TRBJ1-5; 8 bases match TRBD1. The ends lost 3 bases at V and 5 bases at J; junction bases unmatched: 3. This CDR3 is built from 14 residues. CDR1 is SNHLY and CDR2 is FYNNEI in the germline V gene. In nucleotides, the CDR3 is TGTGCCAGCAGTGATCTGGACAGGGATCAGCCCCAGCATTTT. This encodes CASSDLDRDQPQHF. Complete variable domain (other parts from reference TRBV2 and TRBJ1-5): EPEVTQTPSHQVTQMGQEVILRCVPISNHLYFYWYRQILGQKVEFLVSFYNNEISEKSEIFDDQFSVERPDGSNFTLKIRSTKLEDSAMYFCASSDLDRDQPQHFGDGTRLSIL.

This clonotype was seen a handful of times. The V and J genes are TRBV27 and TRBJ2-7, with D possibly matching TRBD2 (6 bases). V dropped 0 bases and J dropped 2 bases, with 17 bases sitting between them. The germline V gene encodes CDR1 MNHEY and CDR2 SMNVEV (reference sequence). The CDR3 consists of 17 residues. CDR3 nucleotides: TGTGCCAGCAGTTTATCGATCGGGGGACTCATTGCCTACGAGCAGTACTTC. Its translation: CASSLSIGGLIAYEQYF.

Many counts were recorded for this clonotype. This rearrangement joins TRBV12-3 or TRBV12-4 to TRBJ2-2; no firm D call. Trimming took 6 bases from V and 3 from J, leaving 5 bases between them. The CDR3 loop spans 12 amino acids. CDR3: CASRFYTGELFF. In DNA form, the CDR3 reads TGTGCCAGCAGATTTTACACCGGGGAGCTGTTTTTT.

This clonotype was detected ten times or more. The rearrangement joins TRBV6-5 to TRBJ1-1; TRBD1 matches 10 bases. Germline CDR1 MNHEY, CDR2 SVGAGI. With 2 bases clipped from V and 4 bases from J, the junction kept 4 bases outside the gene matches. CDR3 size: 15 residues. This chain's CDR3 is CASSYRQGASTEAFF. CDR3 coding DNA: TGTGCCAGCAGTTACCGACAGGGGGCGAGCACTGAAGCTTTCTTT.

This clonotype has ten or more counts. The genes are TRBV3-1 and TRBJ2-3; 10 bases are a match to TRBD2. Germline values: CDR1 LGHDT, CDR2 YNNKEL (reference sequence). The CDR3 contains 15 residues. After removal of 6 bases from V and 7 bases from J, the junction contained 10 bases not matched to a gene. CDR3 in DNA: TGTGCCAGCAGTTCTACTAGCGGGGTATCAAATACGCAGTATTTT. Its protein product is CASSSTSGVSNTQYF.

This clonotype showed up just a few times. The chain recombines TRBV7-8 with TRBJ2-3; D is perhaps TRBD1 (6 bases). In germline, CDR1 is SGHVS, CDR2 FQNEAQ. This CDR3 region has 16 residues. With 1 base removed from V and 3 bases from J, the gap between germline ends came to 14 bases. The chain's CDR3 is CASSLEFGQGTDTQYF. Written as DNA, the CDR3 is TGTGCCAGCAGCTTAGAGTTTGGTCAGGGGACAGATACGCAGTATTTT. The full variable domain, completed using reference TRBV7-8 and TRBJ2-3, is GAGVSQSPRYKVAKRGQDVALRCDPISGHVSLFWYQQALGQGPEFLTYFQNEAQLDKSGLPSDRFFAERPEGSVSTLKIQRTQQEDSAVYLCASSLEFGQGTDTQYFGPGTRLTVL.

This clonotype was detected a few times. J is TRBJ2-3 and V is TRBV3-1, with TRBD2 as a possible D gene (5 bases). The CDR3 sequence is 16 residues long. Trimming removed 4 bases at V and 1 base at J, with 15 bases between. Germline lookup yields CDR1 LGHDT and CDR2 YNNKEL (reference sequence). The DNA for the CDR3 is TGTGCCAGCAGCCCTCTTCAGCGGACTGGCACAGATACGCAGTATTTT. It specifies CASSPLQRTGTDTQYF.

This clonotype was seen only a few times. V and J are TRBV20-1 and TRBJ2-7, with a possible D match to TRBD1 (6 bases). Germline assignment: CDR1 DFQATT and CDR2 SNEGSKA (reference sequence). The CDR3 runs to 14 residues. Trimming pared 2 bases from V and 2 bases from J, leaving 13 bases between. As DNA, the CDR3 is TGCAGTGCTAGACCCCTGACAGGCACCTACGAGCAGTACGTC. Protein sequence: CSARPLTGTYEQYV.

This clonotype was seen ten or more times. The chain uses TRBV20-1 and TRBJ2-1; no clear D gene. This CDR3 contains 11 residues. Germline V gene lookup returns CDR1 DFQATT and CDR2 SNEGSKA (reference sequence). V was trimmed by 1 base and J by 5 bases, leaving 3 bases between them. The CDR3 sequence is CSARGDNEQFF. CDR3 nucleotide sequence: TGCAGTGCTAGAGGTGACAATGAGCAGTTCTTC.

This clonotype was observed a handful of times. CDR3: CATSRVGPSGRAEDTQYF. Here the CDR3 DNA reads TGTGCCACCAGCAGAGTTGGGCCCAGCGGGAGGGCCGAAGATACGCAGTATTTT. The J gene is TRBJ2-3, the V gene TRBV15, with TRBD2 matching over 10 bases. After removal of 1 base from V and 5 bases from J, the junction contained 12 bases not matched to a gene. This CDR3 is 18 amino acids long. Germline CDR1 and CDR2: LNHNV and YYDKDF (reference sequence).

This clonotype was observed a few times. The gene calls are TRBV12-3 or TRBV12-4 and TRBJ2-3, with 8 bases identical to TRBD2. This CDR3 comprises 15 residues. Trimming took 2 bases from V and 3 from J; bases not matched to a gene: 4. The CDR3 DNA follows: TGTGCCAGCAGTTTAATGTCTAGCGGGACAGATACGCAGTATTTT. The encoded protein is CASSLMSSGTDTQYF.

This clonotype has a handful of counts. This chain connects TRBV28 to TRBJ2-5; TRBD2 is a possible D gene (6 bases). The CDR3 covers 13 residues. Germline CDR1 and CDR2: MDHEN and SYDVKM. Trimming cost V 5 bases and J 4 bases, with 11 bases left between them. The CDR3 coding sequence is TGTGCCAGCAGTCGGGGGTATGGAGAGACCCAGTACTTC. Residues: CASSRGYGETQYF.

In this sample, this clonotype turned up many times. This chain connects TRBV7-9 to TRBJ2-1, with 8 bases fitting TRBD2. The CDR3 runs 15 residues. The V segment lost 5 bases and the J segment 0 bases; nucleotides outside the gene matches: 3. Germline-derived CDR1 and CDR2 are SEHNR and FQNEAQ (reference sequence). The CDR3 nucleotides are TGTGCCAGCAGCATACTAGCGGTCTCCTACAATGAGCAGTTCTTC. This encodes CASSILAVSYNEQFF.

Many counts were recorded for this clonotype. The rearrangement uses TRBV28 and TRBJ2-5; 10 positions agree with TRBD1. Germline V gene lookup returns CDR1 MDHEN and CDR2 SYDVKM. The CDR3 runs 15 residues. Trimming took 8 bases from V and 4 from J; bases not matched to a gene: 10. The CDR3 loop is CASARQGAMGETQYF. DNA of the CDR3: TGTGCCAGCGCCCGACAGGGGGCGATGGGAGAGACCCAGTACTTC.

The chain joins TRBV4-2 to TRBJ2-7; D gene uncertain. The length of the CDR3 is 16 residues. The ends were cut back, 2 bases at V and 3 bases at J, with 17 bases in the middle. Germline lookup yields CDR1 LGHNA and CDR2 YNFKEQ. The CDR3 region is CASSQRTPAYFYEQYV. The CDR3 DNA follows: TGTGCCAGCAGCCAAAGGACCCCGGCGTATTTCTACGAGCAGTACGTC.